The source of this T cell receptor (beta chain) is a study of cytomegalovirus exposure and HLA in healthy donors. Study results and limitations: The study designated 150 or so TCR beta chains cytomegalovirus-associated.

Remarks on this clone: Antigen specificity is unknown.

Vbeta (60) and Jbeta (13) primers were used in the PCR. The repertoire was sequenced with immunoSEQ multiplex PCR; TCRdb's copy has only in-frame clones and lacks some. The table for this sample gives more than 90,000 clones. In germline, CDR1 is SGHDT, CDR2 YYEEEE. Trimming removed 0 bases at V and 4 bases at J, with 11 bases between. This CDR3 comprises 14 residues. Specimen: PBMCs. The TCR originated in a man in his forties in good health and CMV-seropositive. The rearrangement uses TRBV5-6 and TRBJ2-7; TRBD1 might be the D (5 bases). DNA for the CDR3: TGTGCCAGCAGCTTGGGGGGCCGTCTATACGAGCAGTACTTC. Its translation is CASSLGGRLYEQYF.